Detailed here is one T cell receptor beta chain. The antigen remains undetermined. Clones were read by immunoSEQ multiplex PCR, and TCRdb kept only the in-frame ones, dropping some. The sample shows about 160,000 clones, around 89% of them seen only once. The sample comes from a study of cytomegalovirus exposure and HLA in healthy donors. Turning to the study itself: In a later analysis, the approximately 110 validation repertoires were reported to have used the same platform as the roughly 700 first-cohort repertoires. Study-level results: The authors listed 164 TCR beta chains as cytomegalovirus-associated. Specific recognition of CMV antigens was confirmed in vitro for a few chains (all CMV-associated).

This CDR3 has 14 amino acids. Germline CDR1 and CDR2: SGHRS and YFSETQ. The V and J ends lost 4 bases and 3 bases respectively, with 13 bases between them. It was the roughly 110-subject validation cohort, separate from the approximately 670-subject first cohort, to which the donors belonged. This TCR was recovered from a man younger than 35 in good health and CMV-seronegative. Sequencing input: PBMCs. The gene calls are TRBV5-1 and TRBJ1-1; no firm D call. DNA of the CDR3: TGCGCCAGCAGCGGGATGAGGGCGGACACTGAAGCTTTCTTT. Amino acids: CASSGMRADTEAFF.